Listed below are T cell receptor beta chains from one sample, sequenced in a study of CXCR3-negative and CXCR3-positive naive CD8 T cells. After re-calling the 5' RACE reads, TCRdb lists one entry per CDR3 protein, DNA absent. The specimen's table records some 54,000 distinct CDR3 sequences. Source material: naive CXCR3+ CD8+ T cells from blood. The receptor set was obtained from a human donor in good health. Some clones in this sample may be carry-over from other donors' samples. CDR3s include the opening cysteine and the closing phenylalanine or tryptophan.

J: TRBJ2-1; V: TRBV4-1; CDR3: CASSHPSKTSYNEQFF
J: TRBJ1-2; V: TRBV7-9; CDR3: CASSLGTGDGYTF
J: TRBJ2-3; V: TRBV20-1; CDR3: CSAIAGYTDTQYF
J: TRBJ1-1; V: TRBV25-1; CDR3: CASRGPGAYTEAFF
J: TRBJ2-7; V: TRBV11-3; CDR3: CASSTGTGTGDWISSYEQYF
J: TRBJ1-1; V: TRBV6-5; CDR3: CASSTRALNTEAFF
J: TRBJ2-7; V: TRBV9; CDR3: CASSVAAGRYEQYF
J: TRBJ2-7; V: TRBV20-1; CDR3: CSARPDHSTYSYEQYF
J: TRBJ1-1; V: TRBV30; CDR3: CAWRGGYTEAFF
J: TRBJ2-7; V: TRBV7-9; CDR3: CASSPRGRGIYEQYF
J: TRBJ2-7; V: TRBV4-2; CDR3: CASSQERRGIYEQYF
J: TRBJ2-1; V: TRBV7-9; CDR3: CASRITIEQFF
J: TRBJ2-7; V: TRBV2; CDR3: CASRGLAGVEQYF
J: TRBJ2-3; V: TRBV12-5; CDR3: CASATSSLSTDTQYF
J: TRBJ2-5; V: TRBV7-3; CDR3: CASSLTGAWGETQYF
J: TRBJ2-3; V: TRBV5-6; CDR3: CASSLVPMDTQYF
J: TRBJ2-5; V: TRBV6-2/TRBV6-3; CDR3: CASSPYRVDLEETQYF
J: TRBJ1-3; V: TRBV25-1; CDR3: CASRGGLGSSGNTIYF
J: TRBJ2-1; V: TRBV7-3; CDR3: CASSSLGTSVYNEQFF
J: TRBJ1-1; V: TRBV4-3; CDR3: CASSQWTGDPNTEAFF
J: TRBJ1-5; V: TRBV28; CDR3: CASSLNGNQPQHF
J: TRBJ2-7; V: TRBV29-1; CDR3: CSVVPSSTGEQYF
J: TRBJ1-2; V: TRBV7-9; CDR3: CATYSGINGYTF
J: TRBJ2-5; V: TRBV21-1; CDR3: CASSCGTAYQETQYF
J: TRBJ1-1; V: TRBV24-1; CDR3: CATFSRANTEAFF
J: TRBJ2-1; V: TRBV4-3; CDR3: CASSQDSGGPRGYNEQFF
J: TRBJ2-7; V: TRBV29-1; CDR3: CSVQAGGDYEQYF
J: TRBJ1-4; V: TRBV28; CDR3: CASSYLSLRDGLNEKLFF
J: TRBJ1-2; V: TRBV2; CDR3: CASRDPGAGYGYTF
J: TRBJ2-7; V: TRBV28; CDR3: CASTRLADRSYEQYF
J: TRBJ1-1; V: TRBV7-9; CDR3: CASSSPPNTEAFF
J: TRBJ2-5; V: TRBV12-3/TRBV12-4; CDR3: CASSLTKQETQYF
J: TRBJ2-7; V: TRBV10-3; CDR3: CAIRQGSYEQYF
J: TRBJ2-7; V: TRBV7-9; CDR3: CASSPEFGGGSYEQYF
J: TRBJ2-4; V: TRBV19; CDR3: CASSIGAGAAKNIQYF
J: TRBJ2-3; V: TRBV7-2; CDR3: CASSLEAGGVTDTQYF
J: TRBJ2-5; V: TRBV11-2; CDR3: CASSYLQWETQYF
J: TRBJ2-7; V: TRBV14; CDR3: CASSQGNEQYF
J: TRBJ2-7; V: TRBV12-3/TRBV12-4; CDR3: CASRLIVGSEQYF
J: TRBJ2-1; V: TRBV6-2/TRBV6-3; CDR3: CASGAGGHYNEQFF
J: TRBJ1-2; V: TRBV15; CDR3: CATSAIGDSYGYTF